The rows below give T cell receptor beta chains drawn from one sample of a study of blood T cell repertoires in COVID-19. Produced via immunoSEQ multiplex PCR; TCRdb's table is partial and in-frame only. The sample carries 18,000 or so clones, around nine tenths recorded once. What was sequenced was peripheral blood. The source of these receptors is a man aged 35-49 years with active COVID-19. Each CDR3 is given with its conserved first and last residue. D genes are given only for firm matches. Size is omitted from some rows. Given values are once, few, many or a class for expanded clones.

>TRBJ1-4|-|TRBD1|TRBV18
TGTGCCAGCTCACCGGGGACAGGGGGCAATGAAAAACTGTTTTTT
CASSPGTGGNEKLFF
>TRBJ2-1|-|TRBD2|TRBV10-2
TGCGCCAGCAGCGAACCTAGCGGGAGGGCCGGCAATGAGCAGTTCTTC
CASSEPSGRAGNEQFF
>TRBJ2-2|-|-|TRBV6-5
TGTGCCAGCAGTTACACGGCAGGGTGGGTCGGGGAGCTGTTTTTT
CASSYTAGWVGELFF
>TRBJ1-5|-|-|TRBV19
TGTGCCAGTAGTATAGTGGCGGGTACTAATAGCAATCAGCCCCAGCATTTT
CASSIVAGTNSNQPQHF
>TRBJ2-4|-|TRBD1|TRBV6-2/TRBV6-3
TGTGCCAGCAGTTCCCCGACAGGGGCAAAAAACATTCAGTACTTC
CASSSPTGAKNIQYF
>TRBJ2-3|-|TRBD2|TRBV7-3
TGTGCCAGCAGCCCTTCGGGGGGAGTGGCAGATACGCAGTATTTT
CASSPSGGVADTQYF
>TRBJ1-5|-|-|TRBV19
TGTGCCACCCGGGGAAAAGGATTGGCGGGCAATCAGCCCCAGCATTTT
CATRGKGLAGNQPQHF
>TRBJ2-1|-|TRBD2|TRBV29-1
TGCAGCGTTGTTCGCGCCTTGTTAGCGGGAGTCTTACATGAGCAGTTCTTC
CSVVRALLAGVLHEQFF
>TRBJ2-3|-|TRBD2|TRBV9
TGTGCCAGCAGCGTAGGCACCACTAGCGGGAGAACAGATACGCAGTATTTT
CASSVGTTSGRTDTQYF
>TRBJ2-7|-|-|TRBV5-1
TGCGCAAGTCAGGCGGGGCGAGGCTACGAGCAGTACTTC
CASQAGRGYEQYF
>TRBJ2-6|-|-|TRBV4-3
TGCGCCAGCAGCCAAGAATCAGCTGATTACCGGGAACTAAGCTCTGGGGCCAACGTCCTGACTTTC
CASSQESADYRELSSGANVLTF
>TRBJ2-3|-|-|TRBV29-1
TGCAGCGGCGGGTGGACAGATACGCAGTATTTT
CSGGWTDTQYF
>TRBJ2-3|-|-|TRBV6-5
TGTGCCAGCAGTTACGAACTGACAGATACGCAGTATTTT
CASSYELTDTQYF
>TRBJ2-3|-|-|TRBV9
TGTGCCAGCAGCGTAGTCGGGGGTGGGGATACGCAGTATTTT
CASSVVGGGDTQYF
>TRBJ2-3|-|TRBD2|TRBV6-2/TRBV6-3
TGTGCCAGCAGCCTCGAACTAGCGGGATCCACAGATACGCAGTATTTT
CASSLELAGSTDTQYF
>TRBJ2-1|-|TRBD2|TRBV7-3
TGTGCCAGCAGCCGACTAGCGGGCTACAATGAGCAGTTCTTC
CASSRLAGYNEQFF
>TRBJ2-3|-|TRBD2|TRBV7-6
TGTGCCAGCAGCTTAGGCCCGACTAGCGCGTACGTACAAGATACGCAGTATTTT
CASSLGPTSAYVQDTQYF
>TRBJ2-7|-|TRBD1|TRBV27
TGTGCCACCGGACAGGGAAGGACCTACGAGCAGTACTTC
CATGQGRTYEQYF
>TRBJ2-7|few|TRBD1|TRBV27
TGTGCCAGCAGTGTAGGGACAGGGCCATTCTACGAGCAGTACTTC
CASSVGTGPFYEQYF
>TRBJ1-1|-|TRBD1|TRBV2
TGTGCCAGCAGGGGGCGGGACAGGCTGAACACTGAAGCTTTCTTT
CASRGRDRLNTEAFF
>TRBJ1-6|-|-|TRBV14
TGTGCCAGCAGCCTAGCGGGGGGGAATTCACCCCTCCACTTT
CASSLAGGNSPLHF
>TRBJ2-7|-|TRBD2|TRBV10-3
TGTGCCATCACAGACAGCGGGAGGGACGAGCAGTACTTC
CAITDSGRDEQYF
>TRBJ1-5|-|-|TRBV19
TGTGCCAGTAGTATCGGAGATTATAGCAATCAGCCCCAGCATTTT
CASSIGDYSNQPQHF
>TRBJ2-1|-|TRBD2|TRBV24-1
TGTGCCACCAGTGATTCAATGACTAGCGCCACGCATTACAATGAGCAGTTCTTC
CATSDSMTSATHYNEQFF
>TRBJ1-2|-|-|TRBV7-8
TGTGCCATCGGGGGGGACGATGGCTACACCTTC
CAIGGDDGYTF
>TRBJ2-1|-|TRBD2|TRBV5-5
TGTGCCAGCAGCTTGGCTAGCGGGAGTTACAATGAGCAGTTCTTC
CASSLASGSYNEQFF
>TRBJ2-7|-|TRBD1|TRBV19
TGTGCCAGTAGTATTGGGACAGGGGCTACCTACGAGCAGTACTTC
CASSIGTGATYEQYF
>TRBJ2-7|-|TRBD2|TRBV18
TGTGCCAGCTCACCAATACCGGGACTAGCGCGGAACGAGCAGTACTTC
CASSPIPGLARNEQYF
>TRBJ2-5|once|-|TRBV15
TGTGCCACCAGCAGAGGGGGCGAGACCCAGTACTTC
CATSRGGETQYF
>TRBJ2-7|-|TRBD2|TRBV19
TGTGCCAGTAGTATAGTAGCGGGTCGCCTGCCCTACGAGCAGTACTTC
CASSIVAGRLPYEQYF
>TRBJ2-1|-|-|TRBV18
TGTGCCAGCTCACCATTGGTTGGAAACGACAGAGCCTACAATGAGCAGTTCTTC
CASSPLVGNDRAYNEQFF
>TRBJ2-7|-|TRBD2|TRBV5-4
TGTGCCAGCAGCGGACTAGCGGGGTCCTCCGCTTGGGGCTACGAGCAGTACTTC
CASSGLAGSSAWGYEQYF
>TRBJ2-2|-|TRBD2|TRBV30
TGTGCCTCCCAACACTCACCGGGACTAGGAACCGGGGAGCTGTTTTTT
CASQHSPGLGTGELFF
>TRBJ2-5|-|-|TRBV29-1
TGCAGCGTCCTAGAGGGGGGGACAGGAGAGACCCAGTACTTC
CSVLEGGTGETQYF
>TRBJ2-3|-|-|TRBV3-1/TRBV3-2
TGTGCCAGCAGCCAAGATCGAGCAGGGAGCACAGATACGCAGTATTTT
CASSQDRAGSTDTQYF
>TRBJ2-1|-|TRBD1|TRBV7-2
TGTGCCAGCAGCTCGGGACAGGTGGGCTACAATGAGCAGTTCTTC
CASSSGQVGYNEQFF
>TRBJ2-3|-|TRBD2|TRBV9
TGTGCCAGCAGCAATCCCGGGACTAGCGGAGCCGCAGATACGCAGTATTTT
CASSNPGTSGAADTQYF
>TRBJ2-7|-|TRBD1|TRBV9
TGTGCCAGCAGCAGACGACAGGGGGCCTACGAGCAGTACTTC
CASSRRQGAYEQYF
>TRBJ2-3|-|TRBD2|TRBV2
TGTGCCAGCAGCCAGACTAGCGGGGGCACAGATACGCAGTATTTT
CASSQTSGGTDTQYF
>TRBJ2-5|-|TRBD2|TRBV4-3
TGCGCCAGCAGCCAAGATTGGGACTATGGACAAGAGACCCAGTACTTC
CASSQDWDYGQETQYF
>TRBJ2-3|-|-|TRBV5-1
TGCGCCAGCAGCTTGGACAGGGTTGGAGATACGCAGTATTTT
CASSLDRVGDTQYF
>TRBJ2-3|-|-|TRBV7-2
TGTGCCAGCAGCTTAGCTCCCCACACAGATACGCAGTATTTT
CASSLAPHTDTQYF
>TRBJ1-2|-|TRBD1|TRBV7-2
TGTGCCAGCAGCTCGGACAGGGGGGATAACTATGGCTACACCTTC
CASSSDRGDNYGYTF
>TRBJ2-3|-|TRBD2|TRBV7-9
TGTGCCAGCAGCTTAGGAGCGGGAGGGCGTGATACGCAGTATTTT
CASSLGAGGRDTQYF
>TRBJ2-3|large|TRBD2|TRBV3-1/TRBV3-2
TGTGCCAGTAGCGGGAGTGTACCAGATACGCAGTATTTT
CASSGSVPDTQYF
>TRBJ2-1|-|-|TRBV19
TGTGCCTCGGGGGATAGCGGAAGGAGCAATGAGCAGTTCTTC
CASGDSGRSNEQFF
>TRBJ2-1|-|-|TRBV5-1
TGCGCCAGCAGCCCCCTCATGGGTAGCATGAATGAGCAGTTCTTC
CASSPLMGSMNEQFF
>TRBJ2-1|-|TRBD2|TRBV6-6
TGTGCCAGCAGTGCACTAGCGGGAGGGCCGGTCAATGAGCAGTTCTTC
CASSALAGGPVNEQFF
>TRBJ1-3|-|-|TRBV21-1
TGTGCCAGCATCTCATTCCGGGACAGAGGAAACACCATATATTTT
CASISFRDRGNTIYF
>TRBJ2-3|-|TRBD2|TRBV11-2
TGTGCCAGCAGCTTAATGTTGGTAGCGGGAGTAGCAGATACGCAGTATTTT
CASSLMLVAGVADTQYF
>TRBJ2-1|-|TRBD1|TRBV3-1/TRBV3-2
TGTGCCAGCAGCCAAAGACAGGGGTTGGTGACCTACAATGAGCAGTTCTTC
CASSQRQGLVTYNEQFF
>TRBJ2-7|-|-|TRBV12-3/TRBV12-4
TGTGCCAGCAGTTCCAGGGGAACCTACGAGCAGTACTTC
CASSSRGTYEQYF
>TRBJ1-1|once|TRBD1|TRBV4-1
TGCGCCAGCAGCCCCCTAGGACAGGGGGCGCATACCGCTTTCTTT
CASSPLGQGAHTAFF
>TRBJ1-4|medium-sized|-|TRBV27
TGTGCCAGCAGTTACAGGGCCGGCAATGAAAAACTGTTTTTT
CASSYRAGNEKLFF
>TRBJ2-7|few|TRBD2|TRBV5-1
TGCGCCAGCAGCTTAACTAGCGGGAGCGGCTTAGACGAGCAGTACTTC
CASSLTSGSGLDEQYF
>TRBJ1-1|-|-|TRBV18
TGTGCCAGCTCCACGACAGTACGTTTCATGAACACTGAAGCTTTCTTT
CASSTTVRFMNTEAFF
>TRBJ2-1|-|-|TRBV27
TGTGCCAGCAGTTTCAGCGGGCCAGTATACAATGAGCAGTTCTTC
CASSFSGPVYNEQFF
>TRBJ1-1|-|-|TRBV7-9
TGTGCCAGCAGCTTAGGGGCGAACACTGAAGCTTTCTTT
CASSLGANTEAFF
>TRBJ2-1|-|TRBD1|TRBV11-2
TGTGCCAGCAGCTCACTACAGGGGAGACACAATGAGCAGTTCTTC
CASSSLQGRHNEQFF